What follows describes a single TCR beta chain. At the DNA level, this CDR3 is encoded by other sequences in the same sample as well. The data were obtained in a study of cytomegalovirus exposure and HLA in healthy donors. Trimming pared 2 bases from V and 0 bases from J, leaving 4 bases between. The length of the CDR3 is 13 residues. CDR1 is MNHEY, CDR2 SVGAGI, per germline. 13 Jbeta primers and 60 Vbeta primers were used for the PCR. TCRdb keeps only in-frame clones here, not all; method: immunoSEQ multiplex PCR. Of approximately 150,000 clones listed, almost 80% were seen once; the top ten hold nearly 6.5%.

The chain combines TRBV6-5 with TRBJ1-1; D is undetermined. The specimen was PBMCs. The receptor's source is a man aged 40-49 years in good health and CMV-seropositive. The CDR3 region is CASSYSVNTEAFF. The CDR3 DNA reads as TGTGCCAGCAGTTACAGCGTGAACACTGAAGCTTTCTTT.